This T cell receptor beta chain is drawn from a study of T cells in Graves' hyperthyroidism and ophthalmopathy. Authors of the study amplified TCR beta CDR3 regions from RNA transcripts. Carried out on the TCR CDR3, a first-round RT-PCR used the HTBI primer set. TCRdb fed the multiplex PCR reads into MiXCR, producing one record per CDR3 protein. The sample has under 400,000 distinct CDR3 sequences, approximately 18% seen once. Diagnostic decisions used clinical symptoms, serum thyroxine and TRAb, thyroid ultrasound and orbital computed tomography. PBMCs were obtained from 10 ml fresh peripheral blood. Trimming took 0 bases from V and 0 from J, leaving 6 bases between them. Germline lookup yields CDR1 MGHRA and CDR2 YSYEKL. The CDR3 has 15 amino acids.

The receptor was isolated from a woman aged 45-65 years with Graves' hyperthyroidism. This chain joins TRBV4-1 and TRBJ1-3; D is ambiguous. Sequencing was done on a sample of blood. The CDR3 protein is CASSQEQTSGNTIYF. Written as DNA, the CDR3 is TGCGCCAGCAGCCAAGAACAGACCTCTGGAAACACCATATATTTT.